This T cell receptor beta chain was found in a study of T cell changes during pregnancy in multiple sclerosis. The germline gives CDR1 SEHNR, CDR2 FQNEAQ (reference sequence). V dropped 0 bases and J dropped 2 bases, with 11 bases sitting between them. The CDR3 totals 15 residues. TCRdb keeps only in-frame clones here, not all; method: immunoSEQ multiplex PCR. The table shows more than 45,000 clones, with 93% occurring only once. V usage is TRBV7-9 and J usage is TRBJ2-7; possible D gene TRBD1, 5 bases. Sequenced material: CD8+ T cells from peripheral blood mononuclear cells, taken in the second trimester of pregnancy. The origin of this receptor is a female donor with multiple sclerosis, enrolled in a pregnancy study. This CDR3 is CASSLADRSTYEQYF. For the CDR3, the DNA is TGTGCCAGCAGCTTAGCTGACAGATCCACCTACGAGCAGTACTTC.